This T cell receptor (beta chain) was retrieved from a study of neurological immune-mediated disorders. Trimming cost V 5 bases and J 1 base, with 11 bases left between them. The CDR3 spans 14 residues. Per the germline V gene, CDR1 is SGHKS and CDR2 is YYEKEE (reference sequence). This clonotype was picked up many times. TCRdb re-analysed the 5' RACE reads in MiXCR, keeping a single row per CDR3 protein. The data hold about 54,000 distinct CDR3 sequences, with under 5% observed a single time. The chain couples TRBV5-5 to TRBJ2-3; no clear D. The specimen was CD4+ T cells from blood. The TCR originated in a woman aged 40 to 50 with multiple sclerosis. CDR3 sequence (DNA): TGTGCCAGCAGGAATACCAGAGGCACAGATACGCAGTATTTT. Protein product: CASRNTRGTDTQYF.